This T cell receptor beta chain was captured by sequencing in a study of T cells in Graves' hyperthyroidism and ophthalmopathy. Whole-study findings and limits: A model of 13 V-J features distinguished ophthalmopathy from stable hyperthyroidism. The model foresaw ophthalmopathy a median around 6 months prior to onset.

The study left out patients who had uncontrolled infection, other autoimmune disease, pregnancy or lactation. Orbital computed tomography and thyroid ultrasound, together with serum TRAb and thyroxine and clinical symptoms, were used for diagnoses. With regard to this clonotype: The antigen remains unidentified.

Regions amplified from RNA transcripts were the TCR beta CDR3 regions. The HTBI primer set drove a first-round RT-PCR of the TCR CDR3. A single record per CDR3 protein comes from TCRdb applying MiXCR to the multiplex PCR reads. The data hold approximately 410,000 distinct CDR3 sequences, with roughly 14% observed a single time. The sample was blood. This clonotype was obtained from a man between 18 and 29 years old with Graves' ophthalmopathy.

The chain's CDR3 is CASSQDVDRLPKARYF. CDR3 nucleotides: TGCGCCAGCAGCCAAGATGTGGACAGACTTCCCAAAGCGCGGTACTTC. V and J are TRBV4-1 and TRBJ2-7; D is possibly TRBD1 (6 bases). V was pared by 0 bases and J by 12 bases, with 24 bases between. Looked up from germline, CDR1 is MGHRA and CDR2 is YSYEKL. The length of the CDR3 is 16 residues.